The rows below give T cell receptor beta chains drawn from one sample of a study of blood T cell repertoires in COVID-19. Produced via immunoSEQ multiplex PCR; TCRdb's table is partial and in-frame only. The sample holds under 150,000 clones; almost 80% are singletons and the top ten take around 8.7%. Sequencing was done on a sample of peripheral blood. These receptors came from a man aged 50 or older with active or convalescent COVID-19. The CDR3 runs from the conserved cysteine through the conserved F or W. Fields, in order: CDR3 DNA, CDR3 protein, D gene, clone size, V gene, J gene. A D gene is named only where the DNA matches it firmly. Size is omitted from some rows. Given values are once, few, many or a class for expanded clones.

TGTGCCAGTAGTATACCTGGTCGCGGAGGGAGTAACTATGGCTACACCTTC,CASSIPGRGGSNYGYTF,.,.,TRBV19,TRBJ1-2
TGTGCCAGCAGCCTAACAGCTAGCACAGATACGCAGTATTTT,CASSLTASTDTQYF,.,.,TRBV7-8,TRBJ2-3
TGTGCCACCAGTGATGGGGCGGGAGTTGCCACAGATACGCAGTATTTT,CATSDGAGVATDTQYF,TRBD2,.,TRBV24-1,TRBJ2-3
TGTGCCAGCAGTTTATGGGACAGGGCCTACGAGCAGTACTTC,CASSLWDRAYEQYF,TRBD1,.,TRBV28,TRBJ2-7
TGTGCCAGTCTCCCCTACCCCGGGACAGGGAATCAGCCCCAGCATTTT,CASLPYPGTGNQPQHF,TRBD1,once,TRBV19,TRBJ1-5
TGTGCCAGCAGTCTTCAGGGGCCTAGCAATCAGCCCCAGCATTTT,CASSLQGPSNQPQHF,.,.,TRBV27,TRBJ1-5
TGTGCCAGCAGTGCTCGGGGGTTAGACAAGGAGATCAGGCAGTACTTC,CASSARGLDKEIRQYF,.,.,TRBV6-1,TRBJ2-7
TGTGCCAGTAGTAGAGGACAGCCTTATAGCAATCAGCCCCAGCATTTT,CASSRGQPYSNQPQHF,.,.,TRBV19,TRBJ1-5
TGCAGCGGGGGGTTGAGCTCTGGAAACACCATATATTTT,CSGGLSSGNTIYF,.,.,TRBV29-1,TRBJ1-3
TGTGCCAGCAGTAATCCCGGGACAGGGTCTGGCTACACCTTC,CASSNPGTGSGYTF,TRBD1,.,TRBV5-6,TRBJ1-2
TGTGCCAGCAGCCCTAGCGGGAAGGCCGGGGAGCTGTTTTTT,CASSPSGKAGELFF,TRBD2,.,TRBV3-1/TRBV3-2,TRBJ2-2
TGTGCCAGCAGCCAACCGTGGGGGGGTGAAGCTTTCTTT,CASSQPWGGEAFF,.,.,TRBV3-1/TRBV3-2,TRBJ1-1
TGTGCCAGCAGTGACCCGTCCAGGGAAAGCTACGAGCAGTACTTC,CASSDPSRESYEQYF,.,.,TRBV25-1,TRBJ2-7
TGTGCCAGCAGTTTTTCACAGGGGGGGGGAGAGCAGTACTTC,CASSFSQGGGEQYF,.,.,TRBV27,TRBJ2-7
TGTGCCAGCACCTTAACCGGGACAGCCTTCAATCAGCCCCAGCATTTT,CASTLTGTAFNQPQHF,TRBD1,.,TRBV28,TRBJ1-5
TGTGCCTGGAACCAGGGAGGTGACTATGGCTACACCTTC,CAWNQGGDYGYTF,.,.,TRBV30,TRBJ1-2
TGTGCCAGCAGTCAGGCCCCTCTCAGACTAGCGGGAGTAGTAGATACGCAGTATTTT,CASSQAPLRLAGVVDTQYF,TRBD2,.,TRBV3-1/TRBV3-2,TRBJ2-3
TGTGCCAGCAGTGAAATCACCGCCGGGACAGAAGATGGCTACACCTTC,CASSEITAGTEDGYTF,TRBD1,.,TRBV27,TRBJ1-2
TGCAGCGCCCGACAGGGCAGTCAGCCCCAGCATTTT,CSARQGSQPQHF,TRBD1,.,TRBV29-1,TRBJ1-5
TGTGCCAGCAGTTCTAAGGGACAGAGAACCTACGAGCAGTACTTC,CASSSKGQRTYEQYF,TRBD1,.,TRBV27,TRBJ2-7
TGTGCCAGCAGCCGGGACTCCTTATTCACCGGGGAGCTGTTTTTT,CASSRDSLFTGELFF,.,.,TRBV11-2,TRBJ2-2
TGTGCCAGCAGTTTCCAACGGGACACAGACTACGAGCAGTACTTC,CASSFQRDTDYEQYF,.,.,TRBV6-5,TRBJ2-7
TGCGCCAGCAGCTTGTTGGGGCGGGAAGAGCAGCCCCAGCATTTT,CASSLLGREEQPQHF,.,.,TRBV5-1,TRBJ1-5
TGTGCCAGCAGTCGACAGGGGGCCGGGGAGCTGTTTTTT,CASSRQGAGELFF,TRBD1,.,TRBV6-5,TRBJ2-2
TGTGCCAGCAGCTCGGATACAGGTCTGAACACTGAAGCTTTCTTT,CASSSDTGLNTEAFF,.,.,TRBV7-2,TRBJ1-1
TGTGCCAGTATCGGTCGGAGGGGAGCCGGATTCTCCTACAATGAGCAGTTCTTC,CASIGRRGAGFSYNEQFF,.,few,TRBV19,TRBJ2-1
TGCGCCAGCAGCCAACGGACTAGCGGGAGCTCCTACGAGCAGTACTTC,CASSQRTSGSSYEQYF,TRBD2,.,TRBV4-1,TRBJ2-7
TGTGCCAGTAGTCCCGGGACAGGGGCTACTGAAGCTTTCTTT,CASSPGTGATEAFF,TRBD1,.,TRBV19,TRBJ1-1
TGTGCCAGCAGCCCTGCTGGCGGCGTGAGTTCTGAGCAGTTCTTC,CASSPAGGVSSEQFF,.,.,TRBV7-2,TRBJ2-1
TGTGCCAGCAGTTACGTTTTACAGGGGAGTCAGCCCCAGCATTTT,CASSYVLQGSQPQHF,TRBD1,.,TRBV6-2/TRBV6-3,TRBJ1-5
TGTGCCTGTGACAGGGATAATTCACCCCTCCACTTT,CACDRDNSPLHF,TRBD1,.,TRBV30,TRBJ1-6
TGTGCCAGCAGTTCCCTAGCGGGAGGGGAGACCCAGTACTTC,CASSSLAGGETQYF,TRBD2,.,TRBV5-4,TRBJ2-5
TGTGCCAGCAGTATGCCTTACTATGGGACAGGGAATTCACCCCTCCACTTT,CASSMPYYGTGNSPLHF,TRBD1,.,TRBV27,TRBJ1-6
TGTGCCAGCAGCCAAGCGGCCAGGGGAACCGGGGAGCTGTTTTTT,CASSQAARGTGELFF,.,.,TRBV14,TRBJ2-2
TGTGCCAGCAGTTTAGGGACTAGCGGGAACGACGAGCAGTACTTC,CASSLGTSGNDEQYF,TRBD2,.,TRBV27,TRBJ2-7
TGTGCCAGCAGTCTCTCGACAGGGGGGTACACTGAAGCTTTCTTT,CASSLSTGGYTEAFF,TRBD1,.,TRBV27,TRBJ1-1
TGTGCCACTCAGGCGGAGCAGTACTTC,CATQAEQYF,.,.,TRBV24-1,TRBJ2-7
TGCGCCAGCAGCTTGCATCGAGGGGAGGTGCAGTACTTC,CASSLHRGEVQYF,.,.,TRBV5-1,TRBJ2-7
TGTGCCAGCAGCTTCGACAGGGTGAGCTATGGCTACACCTTC,CASSFDRVSYGYTF,TRBD1,.,TRBV7-3,TRBJ1-2
TGTGCCAGCAGCTTATCGGTCCGCGAGCAGTACTTC,CASSLSVREQYF,.,few,TRBV7-9,TRBJ2-7
TGTGCCAGCAGTGGCTCGGGGGAAGGGGCCCAGCATTTT,CASSGSGEGAQHF,.,.,TRBV2,TRBJ1-5
TGTGCCACACGCGGGGGGTCCTACGAGCAGTACTTC,CATRGGSYEQYF,TRBD2,.,TRBV6-6,TRBJ2-7
TGTGCCAGCAGTTACCGACAGGATTCCTACGAGCAGTACTTC,CASSYRQDSYEQYF,.,few,TRBV6-5,TRBJ2-7
TGTGCCAGCAGCGTAGTAGAAGCTGAGCAGTTCTTC,CASSVVEAEQFF,.,.,TRBV9,TRBJ2-1
TGTGCCACCAGTGACCAGGTAACCGGGACTAGCGGGATCTGCGAGCAGTACTTC,CATSDQVTGTSGICEQYF,TRBD2,few,TRBV24-1,TRBJ2-7
TGTGCCAGCAGTTTTAATAGGGGGGGCGCCGGGGAGACCCAGTACTTC,CASSFNRGGAGETQYF,.,.,TRBV28,TRBJ2-5
TGCGCCAGCAGCCTAGGGACAGGGGCCCCCTACGAGCAGTACTTC,CASSLGTGAPYEQYF,TRBD1,.,TRBV5-1,TRBJ2-7
TGCGCCAGCAGCGTCAGGACAGGGAACACTGAAGCTTTCTTT,CASSVRTGNTEAFF,TRBD1,.,TRBV5-1,TRBJ1-1
TGTGCCATCAGAGACAGGGGAAGCAATCAGCCCCAGCATTTT,CAIRDRGSNQPQHF,TRBD1,.,TRBV10-3,TRBJ1-5
TGTGCCAGCAGCAGAGGGACAGCGATACAGCATACCGGGGAGCTGTTTTTT,CASSRGTAIQHTGELFF,TRBD1,.,TRBV7-3,TRBJ2-2
TGTGCCAGCAGCGCGTTGGAGACCCAGTACTTC,CASSALETQYF,.,once,TRBV5-5,TRBJ2-5